Sequencing of this T cell receptor beta chain was carried out in a study of immune reconstitution after stem cell transplant in scleroderma. From germline, CDR1 is SGDLS and CDR2 YYNGEE. The CDR3 covers 16 residues. The ends were cut back, 4 bases at V and 2 bases at J, with 15 bases in the middle. A single record per CDR3 protein comes from TCRdb applying MiXCR to the RT-PCR reads. The sample lists 2,000 to 3,000 distinct CDR3 sequences; around 6% were seen once. Within the sample, this clonotype is medium-sized. The clonotype was recovered from a female donor with systemic sclerosis. This sequence joins TRBV9 and TRBJ2-2; D gene ambiguous. The sample was acquired before or after autologous hematopoietic stem cell transplantation (not recorded which). The DNA of the CDR3 is TGTGCCAGCAGCCCGTATGGGCACCTTAACACCGGGGAGCTGTTTTTT. Its protein is CASSPYGHLNTGELFF.